Below, one T cell receptor (beta chain) is given with its context. Its specificity is not known. A junction end diverges from the germline sequence, so it may reflect a read error. Germline V gene sequence: CDR1 SSHAT, CDR2 FNYEAQ (reference sequence). This CDR3 comprises 15 residues. Sequencing used immunoSEQ multiplex PCR; TCRdb keeps in-frame clones, though not all of them. The data contain over a million clones, nearly 99% of them singletons. The sample is drawn from a study of shared clonotypes between healthy human individuals. Points from the study as a whole: When naive CD4 clonotypes were compared across several donors, around 5% were shared.

This clonotype was sampled from a man aged 25 to 45 in good health. Material for sequencing was naive CD4+ T cells sorted from blood. Subset given: CD45RA+ positively selected. This chain joins TRBV7-7 and TRBJ2-2, with 13 bases that match TRBD2. CDR3 DNA: TGTGCTAGCAGACGACTAGCGGGAGGCCCCGGGGAGCTGTTTTTT. Amino acid sequence: CASRRLAGGPGELFF.